The 10 T cell receptor beta chains below all came from one sample that was sequenced in a study of breast tumors, draining lymph nodes, adjacent tissues. TCRdb reanalysed the multiplex PCR reads using MiXCR and keeps one entry per CDR3 protein. The sample carries 90,000 to 120,000 distinct CDR3 sequences, approximately 21% recorded once. The lymph nodes were axillary draining lymph nodes from breast cancer patients. The specimen was axillary lymph node tissue. These receptors came from a female donor with breast cancer. Some clones in this sample may be carry-over from other donors' samples.

This clonotype came up many times. V gene TRBV9 combines with J gene TRBJ1-2; D is ambiguous. The CDR3 consists of 14 residues. Trimming took off 4 bases at V and 4 bases at J, with 14 bases between the two ends. Germline CDR1 reads SGDLS; CDR2 reads YYNGEE. CDR3 protein: CASSPRTIRYGYTF. CDR3 DNA sequence: TGTGCCAGCAGCCCACGGACGATTCGCTATGGCTACACCTTC. The whole variable domain, remainder taken from reference TRBV9 and TRBJ1-2, is DSGVTQTPKHLITATGQRVTLRCSPRSGDLSVYWYQQSLDQGLQFLIQYYNGEERAKGNILERFSAQQFPDLHSELNLSSLELGDSALYFCASSPRTIRYGYTFGSGTRLTVV.

The rearrangement uses TRBV2 and TRBJ1-1, with TRBD1 identical over 12 bases. This CDR3 spans 15 amino acids. In germline, CDR1 is SNHLY, CDR2 FYNNEI. V dropped 10 bases and J dropped 0; count of bases not matched to a gene: 6. The CDR3 coding sequence is TGTGCCACCCGGGACAGGGGGCTCCTGAACACTGAAGCTTTCTTT. Protein: CATRDRGLLNTEAFF.

The rearrangement joins TRBV28 to TRBJ2-7; D possibly corresponds to TRBD1 (6 bases). Germline loops: CDR1 MDHEN, CDR2 SYDVKM. V dropped 3 bases and J dropped 5 bases, with 17 bases sitting between them. This CDR3 comprises 15 residues. The CDR3 protein is CASSFNGQSLHEQYF. CDR3 coding DNA: TGTGCCAGCAGTTTTAACGGACAGAGCCTCCACGAGCAGTACTTC.

The chain links TRBV20-1 to TRBJ2-2; 8 positions agree with TRBD2. The CDR3 is 16 amino acids. Trimming took 0 bases from V and 6 from J; bases not matched to a gene: 9. Germline V lookup: CDR1 DFQATT, CDR2 SNEGSKA (reference sequence). The CDR3 sequence is CSARDLHREGSGELFF. The CDR3 region has the DNA TGCAGTGCTAGAGATCTCCATCGGGAGGGATCCGGGGAGCTGTTTTTT.

By sample fraction, this clonotype is medium-sized (0.01 to 0.1%). The chain recombines TRBV6-1 with TRBJ2-7, with TRBD2 matching 11 bases. The ends lost 1 base at V and 6 bases at J; junction bases unmatched: 5. The V gene's germline CDR1 is MNHNS and CDR2 SASEGT. This CDR3 spans 15 amino acids. The DNA for the CDR3 is TGTGCCAGCAGTGAAGAACTAGCGGGAGCGCGCGAGCAGTACTTC. Protein sequence: CASSEELAGAREQYF.

This clonotype was found many times. The chain is built from TRBV7-3 and TRBJ2-1; D assignment may be TRBD1 or TRBD2 (5 bases each). The germline V and J ends were trimmed by 4 bases and 6 bases, with 7 bases remaining between them. CDR1 and CDR2 (germline): SGHTA, FQGTGA. The CDR3 runs 12 residues. CDR3 sequence reads: CASSSGPNEQFF. The CDR3 bases are TGTGCCAGCAGCTCGGGGCCCAATGAGCAGTTCTTC.

This clonotype was seen many times. The rearrangement uses TRBV10-3 and TRBJ1-2; D possibly corresponds to TRBD1 (5 bases). This CDR3 contains 13 residues. CDR1 is ENHRY and CDR2 is SYGVKD in the germline V gene. V was trimmed by 7 bases and J by 6 bases, leaving 15 bases between them. CDR3 region: CAIKEQVGDGYTF. The CDR3 coding sequence is TGTGCCATCAAAGAACAGGTGGGGGATGGCTACACCTTC.

This chain joins TRBV6-1 and TRBJ2-3, with 8 positions matching TRBD2. The CDR3 sequence is 13 residues long. Unmatched junction bases numbered 6, after V lost 7 bases and J lost 6 bases. Looked up from germline, CDR1 is MNHNS and CDR2 is SASEGT. CDR3 region: CASNQRETDTQYF. The CDR3 nucleotides are TGTGCCAGCAATCAGCGGGAGACTGATACGCAGTATTTT.

Turning to this clonotype: A much larger clonotype is one base distant, so this may be a read error. This rearrangement joins TRBV6-6 to TRBJ1-5; possibly TRBD1 for D (6 bases). CDR1 and CDR2 from the germline V gene are MNHNY and SVGAGI (reference sequence). The CDR3 totals 16 residues. Written as DNA, the CDR3 is TGTGCCAGCAGTCACAAGACAGGAGCTAATAATCAGCTCCAGCATTTT. It yields the protein CASSHKTGANNQLQHF.

This clonotype was detected only once. The V gene is TRBV10-3, the J gene TRBJ2-7; 15 nucleotides align to TRBD2. There are 17 residues in the CDR3. Germline-derived CDR1 and CDR2 are ENHRY and SYGVKD. J was trimmed by 3 bases and V by 3 bases; bases with no gene match: 6. The CDR3, as DNA: TGTGCCATCAGTGATCGGACTAGCGGGAGGGCGATCTACGAGCAGTACTTC. Its translation is CAISDRTSGRAIYEQYF.